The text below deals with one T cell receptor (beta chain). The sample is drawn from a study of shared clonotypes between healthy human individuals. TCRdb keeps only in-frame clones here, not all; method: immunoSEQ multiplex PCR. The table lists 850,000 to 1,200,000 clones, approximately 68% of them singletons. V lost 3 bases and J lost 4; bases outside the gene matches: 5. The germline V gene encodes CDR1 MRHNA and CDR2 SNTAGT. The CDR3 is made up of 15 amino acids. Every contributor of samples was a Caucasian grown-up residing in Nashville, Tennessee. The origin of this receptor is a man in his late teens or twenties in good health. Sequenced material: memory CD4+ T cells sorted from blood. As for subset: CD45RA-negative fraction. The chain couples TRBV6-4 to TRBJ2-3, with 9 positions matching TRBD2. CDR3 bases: TGTGCCAGCAGTGAGGGGGCTAGCGGGGCAGATACGCAGTATTTT. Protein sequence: CASSEGASGADTQYF.